This passage covers 12 T cell receptor beta chains from one sample sequenced in a study of CXCR3-negative and CXCR3-positive naive CD8 T cells. UMI-labeled 5' RACE TRB cDNA libraries were prepared from the cells. TCRdb reprocessed the 5' RACE reads, with one entry per CDR3 protein and no DNA. Its clone listing holds 75,000 to 95,000 distinct CDR3 sequences. Sequencing was performed on naive CXCR3- CD8+ T cells from blood. The subset was: CD45RO-CCR7+CD27+CD95- naive CD8+ T cells lacking CXCR3 (TNR3-). All receptors come from a human donor in good health. Some clones in this sample may be carry-over from other donors' samples.

The chain combines TRBV10-3 with TRBJ1-1. Germline CDR1 is ENHRY and CDR2 is SYGVKD. The CDR3 is 17 residues long. CDR3 sequence: CAISLEAEGVLNTEAFF.

This CDR3 reads CASSISAQETQYF. The chain combines TRBV6-2 or TRBV6-3 with TRBJ2-5. The CDR3 sequence is 13 residues long. The germline gives CDR1 MNHEY, CDR2 SVGEGT.

The gene calls are TRBV13 and TRBJ1-1; TCRdb gives TRBD1 as the D gene, but with no DNA this cannot be confirmed. The CDR3 length is 14 residues. Per the germline V gene, CDR1 is PRHDT and CDR2 is FYEKMQ (reference sequence). CDR3 protein: CASSLDRHSAEAFF.

The genes are TRBV12-3 or TRBV12-4 and TRBJ2-1; TCRdb's D gene call, TRBD1, goes unchecked for lack of DNA. This CDR3 is built from 16 residues. Here the CDR3 reads CASSPPREASYNEQFF.

V gene TRBV15 combines with J gene TRBJ2-7; TCRdb designates TRBD1, a call that cannot be tested without DNA. The CDR3 length is 14 residues. Germline lookup yields CDR1 LNHNV and CDR2 YYDKDF (reference sequence). The CDR3 is CATSRDLTAYEQYF.

The chain carries TRBV15 and TRBJ1-5; TCRdb picks TRBD1, but there is no DNA to check that call. Germline CDR1 is LNHNV and CDR2 is YYDKDF (reference sequence). The CDR3 covers 13 residues. The CDR3 region is CATRGTENQPQHF.

CDR3: CASSSAPGSGTYRSYEQYF. This chain uses TRBV7-8 with TRBJ2-7; TCRdb selects TRBD2, and the lack of DNA leaves this call unchecked. Germline CDR1 is SGHVS and CDR2 is FQNEAQ. The CDR3 spans 19 residues.

The chain's CDR3 is CSVAGRPGELFF. The chain links TRBV29-1 to TRBJ2-2. Germline CDR1 reads SQVTM; CDR2 reads ANQGSEA. The CDR3 is made up of 12 amino acids.

The chain uses TRBV29-1 and TRBJ2-1; TCRdb reports TRBD2, a call that lacks DNA to check it against. The germline V gene has CDR1 SQVTM and CDR2 ANQGSEA. CDR3 length equals 16 residues. CDR3 residues: CSVEGSAGGTYNEQFF.

V gene TRBV20-1 combines with J gene TRBJ1-6. The CDR3 loop spans 13 amino acids. The germline V gene encodes CDR1 DFQATT and CDR2 SNEGSKA (reference sequence). The CDR3 region is CSAKAGEGSPLHF.

The CDR3 sequence: CASSSESTTNEKLFF. The chain couples TRBV7-9 to TRBJ1-4. This CDR3 region has 15 residues. Germline CDR1 SEHNR, CDR2 FQNEAQ (reference sequence). Full variable domain (outside the CDR3, taken from reference TRBV7-9 and TRBJ1-4): DTGVSQNPRHKITKRGQNVTFRCDPISEHNRLYWYRQTLGQGPEFLTYFQNEAQLEKSRLLSDRFSAERPKGSFSTLEIQRTEQGDSAMYLCASSSESTTNEKLFFGSGTQLSVL.

The chain employs TRBV4-1 and TRBJ2-2; there is no DNA to check the TCRdb D call of TRBD1. The CDR3 length is 17 residues. Germline V gives CDR1 MGHRA, CDR2 YSYEKL. This CDR3 is CASSQALAGDLTGELFF.